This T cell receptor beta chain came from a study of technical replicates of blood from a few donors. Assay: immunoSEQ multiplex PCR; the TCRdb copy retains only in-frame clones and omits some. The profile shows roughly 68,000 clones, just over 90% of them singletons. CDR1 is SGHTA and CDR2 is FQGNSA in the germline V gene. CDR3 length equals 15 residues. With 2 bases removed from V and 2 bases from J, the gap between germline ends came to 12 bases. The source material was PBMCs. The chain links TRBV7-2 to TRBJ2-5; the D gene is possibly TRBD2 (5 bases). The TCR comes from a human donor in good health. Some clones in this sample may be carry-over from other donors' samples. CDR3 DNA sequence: TGTGCCAGCAGCTTACGGTCGGGATCTCAAGAGACCCAGTACTTC. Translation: CASSLRSGSQETQYF. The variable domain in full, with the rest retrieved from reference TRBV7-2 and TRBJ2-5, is GAGVSQSPSNKVTEKGKDVELRCDPISGHTALYWYRQSLGQGLEFLIYFQGNSAPDKSGLPSDRFSAERTGGSVSTLTIQRTQQEDSAVYLCASSLRSGSQETQYFGPGTRLLVL.